This entry describes one T cell receptor beta chain. The sample originates from a study of T cells in Graves' hyperthyroidism and ophthalmopathy. The PBMCs studied were ones that came from about 10 ml fresh peripheral blood. It was RNA transcripts that yielded the amplified TCR beta CDR3 regions. An initial round of RT-PCR targeting the TCR CDR3 relied on the HTBI primer set. TCRdb itself ran the multiplex PCR reads through MiXCR, one entry per CDR3 protein. This table holds about 290,000 distinct CDR3 sequences, roughly 13% found once. The clonotype comes from a woman in her twenties or thirties with Graves' hyperthyroidism that later progressed to Graves' ophthalmopathy. The sequenced material came from blood.

This chain's CDR3 is CASSQDRGSPNEQFF. CDR3 bases: TGCGCCAGCAGCCAAGATCGCGGCTCTCCCAATGAGCAGTTCTTC. The rearrangement joins TRBV4-1 to TRBJ2-1, with unresolved D. Trimming removed 0 bases at V and 6 bases at J, with 12 bases between. Looked up from germline, CDR1 is MGHRA and CDR2 is YSYEKL. CDR3 length equals 15 residues.